These T cell receptor beta chains were read from a single sample in a study of shared clonotypes between healthy human individuals. Produced via immunoSEQ multiplex PCR; TCRdb's table is partial and in-frame only. The table includes some 480,000 clones, around three quarters detected once. Material: PBMCs. The receptor set was obtained from a woman between 40 and 55 years old in good health. Some clones in this sample may be carry-over from other donors' samples. Both conserved end residues are part of each CDR3. The D gene is left open where the match is weak. The listing skips clone size in some rows; elsewhere it reads once, few, many or a size class.

j_gene: TRBJ2-7
abundance: NA
v_gene: TRBV28
d_gene: NA
CDR3nt: TGTGCCAGCAGTTCCCCCCAATTACCGTACTTC
CDR3aa: CASSSPQLPYF

j_gene: TRBJ2-7
abundance: NA
v_gene: TRBV4-2
d_gene: NA
CDR3nt: TGTGCCAGCAGCCATCAAGCCGTTAGCTCCTACGAGCAGTACTTC
CDR3aa: CASSHQAVSSYEQYF

j_gene: TRBJ2-7
abundance: many
v_gene: TRBV2
d_gene: NA
CDR3nt: TGTGCCAGCAGTGAAGCGCGAGGGGTCGAGCAGTACTTC
CDR3aa: CASSEARGVEQYF

j_gene: TRBJ1-3
abundance: NA
v_gene: TRBV7-2
d_gene: NA
CDR3nt: TGTGCCAGCAGCTTAGAGACCGTGAAGTCTGGAAACACCATATATTTT
CDR3aa: CASSLETVKSGNTIYF

j_gene: TRBJ1-2
abundance: NA
v_gene: TRBV25-1
d_gene: NA
CDR3nt: TGTGCCAGCAGTGAATATATCACGGGGACGGGCGGCTACACCTTC
CDR3aa: CASSEYITGTGGYTF

j_gene: TRBJ1-5
abundance: NA
v_gene: TRBV18
d_gene: NA
CDR3nt: TGTGCCAGCTCACCTGGGGTGGGAGACCAGCCCCAGCATTTT
CDR3aa: CASSPGVGDQPQHF

j_gene: TRBJ2-5
abundance: NA
v_gene: TRBV5-4
d_gene: NA
CDR3nt: TGTGCCAGCAGCTTTCCGTACGGAGAGACCCAGTACTTC
CDR3aa: CASSFPYGETQYF

j_gene: TRBJ1-2
abundance: NA
v_gene: TRBV14
d_gene: NA
CDR3nt: TGTGCCAGCAGCCAAGATAGTCCCGGATATGGCTACACCTTC
CDR3aa: CASSQDSPGYGYTF

j_gene: TRBJ2-5
abundance: NA
v_gene: TRBV6-1
d_gene: NA
CDR3nt: TGTGCCAGCGTCCCGTGGGGGCACAAGCGAGAGACCCAGTACTTC
CDR3aa: CASVPWGHKRETQYF

j_gene: TRBJ2-1
abundance: NA
v_gene: TRBV29-1
d_gene: NA
CDR3nt: TGCAGCGTTATGCAGGTGGGGCACAATGAGCAGTTCTTC
CDR3aa: CSVMQVGHNEQFF

j_gene: TRBJ2-1
abundance: NA
v_gene: TRBV7-2
d_gene: TRBD2
CDR3nt: TGTGCCAGCAGCTTTAGCGGGTTTTCCTACAATGAGCAGTTCTTC
CDR3aa: CASSFSGFSYNEQFF

j_gene: TRBJ2-6
abundance: NA
v_gene: TRBV27
d_gene: NA
CDR3nt: TGTGCCAGCAAATACCAGGCGACATCTGGGGCCAACGTCCTGACTTTC
CDR3aa: CASKYQATSGANVLTF

j_gene: TRBJ2-3
abundance: NA
v_gene: TRBV5-8
d_gene: TRBD2
CDR3nt: TGTGCCAGCAGCTCGCTAGCGGGGGAAGATACGCAGTATTTT
CDR3aa: CASSSLAGEDTQYF

j_gene: TRBJ2-1
abundance: NA
v_gene: TRBV5-6
d_gene: TRBD2
CDR3nt: TGTGCCAGCAGCTTGGTTGGGACTAGCGGGTACAATGAGCAGTTCTTC
CDR3aa: CASSLVGTSGYNEQFF

j_gene: TRBJ1-1
abundance: NA
v_gene: TRBV28
d_gene: TRBD1
CDR3nt: TGTGCCAGCAGCAAACAGGGGGCGAGAACTGAAGCTTTCTTT
CDR3aa: CASSKQGARTEAFF

j_gene: TRBJ2-3
abundance: NA
v_gene: TRBV9
d_gene: NA
CDR3nt: TGTGCCAGCAGCGTATCAAGCACAGATACGCAGTATTTT
CDR3aa: CASSVSSTDTQYF

j_gene: TRBJ2-7
abundance: NA
v_gene: TRBV18
d_gene: NA
CDR3nt: TGTGCCAGCTCACGGGCAAGAGACAACTACGAGCAGTACTTC
CDR3aa: CASSRARDNYEQYF

j_gene: TRBJ1-1
abundance: NA
v_gene: TRBV2
d_gene: NA
CDR3nt: TGTGCCAGCAGTGAGGGGTTCGCAACATCTGAAGCTTTCTTT
CDR3aa: CASSEGFATSEAFF

j_gene: TRBJ2-2
abundance: once
v_gene: TRBV9
d_gene: TRBD1
CDR3nt: TGTGCCAGCAGCGCCAATCGACAGGGGATGAACACCGGGGAGCTGTTTTTT
CDR3aa: CASSANRQGMNTGELFF

j_gene: TRBJ2-1
abundance: NA
v_gene: TRBV2
d_gene: NA
CDR3nt: TGTGCCAGCCTTCTAGCGTCGTTTAATGAGCAGTTCTTC
CDR3aa: CASLLASFNEQFF

j_gene: TRBJ1-4
abundance: few
v_gene: TRBV18
d_gene: TRBD1
CDR3nt: TGTGCCAGCTCACCACCGCAAGGGACAGGGGGCAGGGAAAAACTGTTTTTT
CDR3aa: CASSPPQGTGGREKLFF

j_gene: TRBJ2-3
abundance: NA
v_gene: TRBV4-3
d_gene: NA
CDR3nt: TGCGCCAGCAGCCAAGAAGGGAAGAAGGCCCGGGGCTACACAGATACGCAGTATTTT
CDR3aa: CASSQEGKKARGYTDTQYF

j_gene: TRBJ2-1
abundance: NA
v_gene: TRBV18
d_gene: TRBD1
CDR3nt: TGTGCCAGCTCACCACAGGCAGGGGGCGATGAGCAGTTCTTC
CDR3aa: CASSPQAGGDEQFF

j_gene: TRBJ2-2
abundance: NA
v_gene: TRBV5-6
d_gene: NA
CDR3nt: TGTGCCAGCAGCTTGAAGGTTAGGAACACCGGGGAGCTGTTTTTT
CDR3aa: CASSLKVRNTGELFF

j_gene: TRBJ2-1
abundance: once
v_gene: TRBV4-2
d_gene: NA
CDR3nt: TGTGCCAGCAGCCCCCAAGGGTACAATGAGCAGTTCTTC
CDR3aa: CASSPQGYNEQFF